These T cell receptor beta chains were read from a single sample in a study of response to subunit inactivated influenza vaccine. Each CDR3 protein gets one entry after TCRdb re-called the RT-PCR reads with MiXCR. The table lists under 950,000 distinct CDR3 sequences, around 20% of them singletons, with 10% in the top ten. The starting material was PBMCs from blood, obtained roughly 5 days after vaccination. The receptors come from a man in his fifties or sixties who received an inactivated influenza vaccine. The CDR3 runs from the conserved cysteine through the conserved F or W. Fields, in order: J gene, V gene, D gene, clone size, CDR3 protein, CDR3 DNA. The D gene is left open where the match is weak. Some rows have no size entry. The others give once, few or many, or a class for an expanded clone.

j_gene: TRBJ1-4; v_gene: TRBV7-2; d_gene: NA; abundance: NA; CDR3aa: CASSFSGSKEKLFF; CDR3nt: TGTGCCAGCAGCTTCTCCGGGTCTAAGGAAAAACTGTTTTTT
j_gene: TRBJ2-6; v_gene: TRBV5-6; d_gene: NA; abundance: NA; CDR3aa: CASSLSQTGANVLTF; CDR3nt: TGTGCCAGCAGCTTGTCTCAAACTGGGGCCAACGTCCTGACTTTC
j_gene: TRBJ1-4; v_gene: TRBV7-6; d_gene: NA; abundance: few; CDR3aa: CASSLGAVDEKLFF; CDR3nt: TGTGCCAGCAGCTTAGGGGCAGTAGATGAAAAACTGTTTTTT
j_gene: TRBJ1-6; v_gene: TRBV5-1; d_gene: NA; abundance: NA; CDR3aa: CASSLTQGRGETPLHF; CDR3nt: TGCGCCAGCAGCCTGACCCAGGGTCGGGGCGAGACACCCCTCCACTTT
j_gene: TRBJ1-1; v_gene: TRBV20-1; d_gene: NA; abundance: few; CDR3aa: CSAPGPKNTEAFF; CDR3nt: TGCAGTGCACCGGGACCAAAGAACACTGAAGCTTTCTTT
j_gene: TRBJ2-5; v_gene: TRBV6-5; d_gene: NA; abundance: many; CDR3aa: CASTGSETQYF; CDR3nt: TGTGCCAGCACTGGGTCAGAGACCCAGTACTTC
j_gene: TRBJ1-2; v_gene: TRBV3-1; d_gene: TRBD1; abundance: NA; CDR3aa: CASSQGTGTGGYTF; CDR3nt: TGTGCCAGCAGCCAAGGGACAGGGACGGGCGGCTACACCTTC
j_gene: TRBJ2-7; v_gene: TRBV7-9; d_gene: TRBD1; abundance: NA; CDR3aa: CASTGTGDFYEQYF; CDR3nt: TGTGCCAGCACCGGGACAGGGGACTTCTACGAGCAGTACTTC
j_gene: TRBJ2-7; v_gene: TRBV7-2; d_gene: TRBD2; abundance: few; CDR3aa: CASSGGVAGVYEQYF; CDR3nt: TGTGCCAGCAGCGGGGGGGTAGCGGGAGTCTACGAGCAGTACTTC
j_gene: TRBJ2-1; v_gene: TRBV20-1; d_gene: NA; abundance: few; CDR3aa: CSARPLAISYNEQFF; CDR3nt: TGCAGTGCCCGCCCCCTAGCCATCTCCTACAATGAGCAGTTCTTC
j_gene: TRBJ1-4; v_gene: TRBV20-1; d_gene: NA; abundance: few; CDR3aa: CSAIDGGHEKLFF; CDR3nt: TGCAGTGCCATTGACGGGGGGCATGAAAAACTGTTTTTT